This T cell receptor beta chain was sequenced during a study of T cells after yellow fever vaccination. Study results and limitations: Researchers noted that a small share of clonotypes showed up in both CD4 and CD8 compartments. Reappearance after the booster was observed for most primary-vaccination clones (about 96% CD4, approximately 90% CD8).

This clonotype was recorded only once. Its antigen remains unidentified. It was through 5'RACE template switching that TCR cDNA was made, with a universal primer site and UMIs added. Via MiXCR, TCRdb re-called the 5' RACE reads, giving one row per CDR3 protein. The table includes about 340,000 distinct CDR3 sequences, about 9.5% detected once. The length of the CDR3 is 14 residues. V lost 4 bases, J lost 2 bases, and 8 bases lay in between. Sequenced here: PBMCs, sampled on the day of the first yellow fever vaccination. The gene calls are TRBV12-3 or TRBV12-4 and TRBJ1-4; D is uncertain. This TCR derives from a man aged 18 to 29 who received the YFV17D yellow fever vaccine. The CDR3 spells CASSYLVTNEKLFF. The CDR3 nucleotides read TGTGCCAGCAGTTATCTGGTCACTAATGAAAAACTGTTTTTT.